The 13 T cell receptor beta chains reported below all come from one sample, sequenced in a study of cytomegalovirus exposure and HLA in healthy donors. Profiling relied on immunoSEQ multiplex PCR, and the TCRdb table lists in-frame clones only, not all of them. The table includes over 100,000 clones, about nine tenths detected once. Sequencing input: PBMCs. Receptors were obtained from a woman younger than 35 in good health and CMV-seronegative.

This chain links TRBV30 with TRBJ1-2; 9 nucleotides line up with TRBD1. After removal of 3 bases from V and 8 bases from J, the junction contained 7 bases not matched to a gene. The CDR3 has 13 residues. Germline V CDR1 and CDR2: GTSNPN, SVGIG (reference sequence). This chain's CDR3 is CAWSEGQGPGYTF. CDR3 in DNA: TGTGCCTGGAGCGAGGGACAGGGACCCGGCTACACCTTC.

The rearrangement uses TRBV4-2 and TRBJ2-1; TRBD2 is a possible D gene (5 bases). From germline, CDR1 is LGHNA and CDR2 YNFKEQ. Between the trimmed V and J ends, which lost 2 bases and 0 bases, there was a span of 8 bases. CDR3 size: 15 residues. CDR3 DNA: TGTGCCAGCAGCCAAAAAGGGAGCTCCTACAATGAGCAGTTCTTC. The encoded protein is CASSQKGSSYNEQFF.

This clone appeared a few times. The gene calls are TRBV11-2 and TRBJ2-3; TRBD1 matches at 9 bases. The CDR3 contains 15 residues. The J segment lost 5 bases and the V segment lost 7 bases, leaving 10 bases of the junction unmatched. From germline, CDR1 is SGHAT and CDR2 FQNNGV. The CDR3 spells CASNPATGGEDTQYF. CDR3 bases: TGTGCCAGCAATCCCGCCACAGGGGGCGAAGATACGCAGTATTTT.

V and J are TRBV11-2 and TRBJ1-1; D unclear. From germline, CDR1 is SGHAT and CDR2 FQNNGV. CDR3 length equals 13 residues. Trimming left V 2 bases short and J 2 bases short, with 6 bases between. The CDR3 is CASSLYRNTEAFF. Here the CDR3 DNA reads TGTGCCAGCAGCTTATACAGAAACACTGAAGCTTTCTTT.

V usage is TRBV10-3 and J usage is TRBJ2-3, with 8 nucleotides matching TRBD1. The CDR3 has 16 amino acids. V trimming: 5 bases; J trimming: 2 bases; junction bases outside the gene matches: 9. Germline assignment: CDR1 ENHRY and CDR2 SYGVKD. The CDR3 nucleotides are TGTGCCATCAGTCAAGGACAGGGTTTCTCCACAGATACGCAGTATTTT. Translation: CAISQGQGFSTDTQYF.

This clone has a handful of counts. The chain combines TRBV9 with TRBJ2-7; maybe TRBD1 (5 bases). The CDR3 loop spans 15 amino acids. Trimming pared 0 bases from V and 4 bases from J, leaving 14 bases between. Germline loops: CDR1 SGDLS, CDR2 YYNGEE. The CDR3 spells CASSVGQGRMYEQYF. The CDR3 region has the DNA TGTGCCAGCAGCGTAGGTCAGGGTAGGATGTACGAGCAGTACTTC.

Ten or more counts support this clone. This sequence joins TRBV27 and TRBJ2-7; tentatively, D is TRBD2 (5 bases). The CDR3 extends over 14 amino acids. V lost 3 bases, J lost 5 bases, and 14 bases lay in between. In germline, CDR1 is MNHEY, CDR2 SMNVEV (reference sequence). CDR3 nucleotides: TGTGCCAGCAGTTTGTCGGGTCTAGCCCACGAGCAGTACTTC. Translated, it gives CASSLSGLAHEQYF.

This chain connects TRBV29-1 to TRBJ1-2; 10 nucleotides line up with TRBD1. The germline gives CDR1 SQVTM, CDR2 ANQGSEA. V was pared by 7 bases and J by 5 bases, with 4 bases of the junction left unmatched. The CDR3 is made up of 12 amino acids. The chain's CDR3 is CSAGDRGYGYTF. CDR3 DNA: TGCAGCGCCGGGGACAGGGGTTATGGCTACACCTTC.

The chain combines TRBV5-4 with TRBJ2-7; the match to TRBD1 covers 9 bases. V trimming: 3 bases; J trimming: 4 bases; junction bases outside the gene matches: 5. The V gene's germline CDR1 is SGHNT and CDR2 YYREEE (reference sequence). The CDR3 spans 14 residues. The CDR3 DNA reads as TGTGCCAGCAGCTCGGGGACAGGGATTTACGAGCAGTACTTC. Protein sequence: CASSSGTGIYEQYF.

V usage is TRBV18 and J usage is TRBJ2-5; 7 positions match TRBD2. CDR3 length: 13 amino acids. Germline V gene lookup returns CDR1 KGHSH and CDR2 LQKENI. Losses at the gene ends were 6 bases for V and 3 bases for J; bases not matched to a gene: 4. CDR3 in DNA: TGTGCCAGCTCGCCTAGCGGTAAAGAGACCCAGTACTTC. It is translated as CASSPSGKETQYF.

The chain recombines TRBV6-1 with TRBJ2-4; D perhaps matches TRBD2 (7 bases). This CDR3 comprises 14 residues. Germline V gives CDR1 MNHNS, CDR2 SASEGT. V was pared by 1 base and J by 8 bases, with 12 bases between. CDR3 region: CASSEGGGAYIQYF. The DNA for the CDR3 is TGTGCCAGCAGTGAAGGGGGGGGCGCATACATTCAGTACTTC.

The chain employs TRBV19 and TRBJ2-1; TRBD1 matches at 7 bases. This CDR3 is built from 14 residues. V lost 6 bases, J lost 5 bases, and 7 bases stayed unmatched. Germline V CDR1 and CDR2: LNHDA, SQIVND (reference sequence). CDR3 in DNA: TGTGCCAGTAGACCGGGACAGAGAAACAATGAGCAGTTCTTC. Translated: CASRPGQRNNEQFF.

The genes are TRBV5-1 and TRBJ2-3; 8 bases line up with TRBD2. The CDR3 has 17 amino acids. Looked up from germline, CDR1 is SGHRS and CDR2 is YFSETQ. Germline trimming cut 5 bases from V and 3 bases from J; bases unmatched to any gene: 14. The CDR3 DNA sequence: TGCGCCAGCAGTAGCGGACTAGCTTACGGTGGTACAGATACGCAGTATTTT. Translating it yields CASSSGLAYGGTDTQYF.